The subject of this entry is one TCR beta chain. Antigen unknown. This entry comes from a study of shared clonotypes between healthy human individuals. An approximately 200 ng quantity of DNA, tens of thousands of T cell genomes, went into the sorted-subset replicate PCRs. Assay used: immunoSEQ multiplex PCR; TCRdb lists only in-frame clones, some missing. The sample shows about 1.1 million clones, around 78% of them seen only once. Study-wide findings and caveats: Around 5.4% of naive CD4 clonotypes were common to several donors.

CDR1 is SGDLS, CDR2 YYNGEE, per germline. The junction had 15 bases not matched to a gene; V was cut back by 3 bases and J by 6 bases. The CDR3 contains 16 residues. J is TRBJ2-7 and V is TRBV9, with TRBD2 matching over 7 bases. This sequence originates from a young man in good health. Some clones in this sample may be carry-over from other donors' samples. The sample consisted of memory CD4+ T cells from PBMCs. Subset specified: CD45RA-negative fraction. The CDR3 DNA reads as TGTGCCAGCAGCGCTAGGGACTACCCCCTGGGTGTCGAGCAGTACTTC. Protein: CASSARDYPLGVEQYF.